A selection of T cell receptor beta chains follows, all from one sample in a study of Ad26.COV2.S vaccination and SARS-CoV-2 variants. This table comes from immunoSEQ multiplex PCR, and its TCRdb copy is limited to in-frame clones, with some not included. The sample contains about 410,000 clones, about 91% of which appear only once. The sequenced sample was peripheral blood, obtained in a trial of Ad26.COV2.S vaccine versus placebo. Every receptor here comes from a person aged 18-60 years who received the Ad26.COV2.S COVID-19 vaccine or a placebo. Each CDR3 is given without its conserved first and last residue. D genes are given only for firm matches. A row's size may be missing; if present it is once, few, many or a size class.

j_gene: TRBJ2-7; d_gene: NA; len: 13; v_gene: TRBV7-9; abundance: NA; CDR3aa: ASRGAGSGSYEQY
j_gene: TRBJ1-5; d_gene: NA; len: 15; v_gene: TRBV12-5; abundance: NA; CDR3aa: ASGLVLSGEGDQPQH
j_gene: TRBJ2-1; d_gene: TRBD2; len: 17; v_gene: TRBV24-1; abundance: NA; CDR3aa: ATSDSPGLAGGTYNEQF
j_gene: TRBJ2-2; d_gene: NA; len: 11; v_gene: TRBV5-1; abundance: NA; CDR3aa: ASSLAGTGELF
j_gene: TRBJ1-1; d_gene: NA; len: 11; v_gene: TRBV25-1; abundance: NA; CDR3aa: ASKGLSAAEAF
j_gene: TRBJ2-1; d_gene: TRBD2; len: 14; v_gene: TRBV7-8; abundance: NA; CDR3aa: ASSLGTSGRSNEQF
j_gene: TRBJ1-1; d_gene: NA; len: 14; v_gene: TRBV19; abundance: NA; CDR3aa: ASSPTNVASNTEAF
j_gene: TRBJ1-5; d_gene: TRBD1; len: 11; v_gene: TRBV7-2; abundance: NA; CDR3aa: ASSLEGQGIQH
j_gene: TRBJ2-5; d_gene: NA; len: 11; v_gene: TRBV3-1/TRBV3-2; abundance: NA; CDR3aa: ASSQRAEETQY
j_gene: TRBJ1-5; d_gene: TRBD1; len: 12; v_gene: TRBV19; abundance: NA; CDR3aa: ASSIWTGDQPQH
j_gene: TRBJ1-6; d_gene: NA; len: 12; v_gene: TRBV3-1/TRBV3-2; abundance: NA; CDR3aa: ASSQDLWNSPLH
j_gene: TRBJ1-2; d_gene: NA; len: 9; v_gene: TRBV20-1; abundance: once; CDR3aa: SAWAGNGYT
j_gene: TRBJ2-5; d_gene: TRBD2; len: 15; v_gene: TRBV9; abundance: NA; CDR3aa: ASSPQSLLAGQETQY
j_gene: TRBJ2-7; d_gene: NA; len: 13; v_gene: TRBV9; abundance: NA; CDR3aa: ASSGEIDSSYEQY
j_gene: TRBJ2-1; d_gene: NA; len: 11; v_gene: TRBV12-3/TRBV12-4; abundance: NA; CDR3aa: ASSLELHHEQF
j_gene: TRBJ2-1; d_gene: NA; len: 13; v_gene: TRBV7-3; abundance: NA; CDR3aa: ASSLLGEVYNEQF
j_gene: TRBJ1-3; d_gene: NA; len: 12; v_gene: TRBV28; abundance: few; CDR3aa: ASSLRDTGNTIY
j_gene: TRBJ2-3; d_gene: TRBD2; len: 15; v_gene: TRBV7-6; abundance: NA; CDR3aa: ASSSLGRGLAGETQY
j_gene: TRBJ2-2; d_gene: TRBD2; len: 13; v_gene: TRBV4-2; abundance: once; CDR3aa: ASSLSGRNTGELF
j_gene: TRBJ2-5; d_gene: TRBD2; len: 10; v_gene: TRBV2; abundance: NA; CDR3aa: ASRTSAETQY
j_gene: TRBJ2-5; d_gene: NA; len: 15; v_gene: TRBV2; abundance: NA; CDR3aa: ASTQMGPRKSRETQY
j_gene: TRBJ1-5; d_gene: NA; len: 11; v_gene: TRBV29-1; abundance: NA; CDR3aa: SVDLGGDQPQH
j_gene: TRBJ2-3; d_gene: NA; len: 14; v_gene: TRBV10-1; abundance: NA; CDR3aa: ASSESSRGRADTQY
j_gene: TRBJ1-6; d_gene: TRBD1; len: 15; v_gene: TRBV28; abundance: NA; CDR3aa: ASSFVVLDRYNSPLH
j_gene: TRBJ1-1; d_gene: NA; len: 13; v_gene: TRBV11-3; abundance: once; CDR3aa: ASSLKRVLGTEAF
j_gene: TRBJ2-7; d_gene: NA; len: 12; v_gene: TRBV5-5; abundance: NA; CDR3aa: ASSLVGESGEQY
j_gene: TRBJ2-7; d_gene: NA; len: 12; v_gene: TRBV11-3; abundance: NA; CDR3aa: ASSPSVLNYEQY
j_gene: TRBJ2-2; d_gene: TRBD2; len: 14; v_gene: TRBV9; abundance: NA; CDR3aa: ASSVDGRLFGGELF
j_gene: TRBJ2-4; d_gene: TRBD2; len: 14; v_gene: TRBV15; abundance: NA; CDR3aa: ATSSASGSAKNIQY
j_gene: TRBJ2-2; d_gene: NA; len: 12; v_gene: TRBV3-1/TRBV3-2; abundance: NA; CDR3aa: ASTYYQGVGELF
j_gene: TRBJ2-1; d_gene: TRBD1; len: 14; v_gene: TRBV4-3; abundance: NA; CDR3aa: ASSHHAGQEGNEQF
j_gene: TRBJ2-7; d_gene: NA; len: 13; v_gene: TRBV5-6; abundance: NA; CDR3aa: ASSLGRGSIYEQY
j_gene: TRBJ2-1; d_gene: NA; len: 11; v_gene: TRBV18; abundance: NA; CDR3aa: ASSWGRDNEQF
j_gene: TRBJ2-3; d_gene: NA; len: 13; v_gene: TRBV28; abundance: NA; CDR3aa: ASSLSLVTLGLQY
j_gene: TRBJ2-7; d_gene: NA; len: 12; v_gene: TRBV5-1; abundance: NA; CDR3aa: ASSLGGPRDEQY
j_gene: TRBJ1-5; d_gene: NA; len: 11; v_gene: TRBV7-6; abundance: NA; CDR3aa: ASSLVVGQPQH
j_gene: TRBJ2-7; d_gene: TRBD1; len: 13; v_gene: TRBV9; abundance: NA; CDR3aa: ASSVDWDRRGEQY
j_gene: TRBJ1-1; d_gene: TRBD1; len: 14; v_gene: TRBV4-1; abundance: NA; CDR3aa: ASSQRRQGARTEAF
j_gene: TRBJ2-7; d_gene: TRBD2; len: 13; v_gene: TRBV3-1/TRBV3-2; abundance: NA; CDR3aa: ASSPLAGAMYEQY
j_gene: TRBJ1-5; d_gene: TRBD1; len: 11; v_gene: TRBV2; abundance: NA; CDR3aa: ASSWTGSQPQH
j_gene: TRBJ2-7; d_gene: TRBD1; len: 15; v_gene: TRBV5-8; abundance: NA; CDR3aa: ASSFGPGQGGYYEQY
j_gene: TRBJ2-7; d_gene: TRBD1; len: 13; v_gene: TRBV18; abundance: NA; CDR3aa: ASSPPWTGSSEQY
j_gene: TRBJ1-4; d_gene: NA; len: 11; v_gene: TRBV2; abundance: NA; CDR3aa: ASMTATNEKLF
j_gene: TRBJ1-2; d_gene: NA; len: 12; v_gene: TRBV3-1/TRBV3-2; abundance: NA; CDR3aa: ASSPRTPWDGYT
j_gene: TRBJ1-3; d_gene: TRBD1; len: 14; v_gene: TRBV5-6; abundance: NA; CDR3aa: ASSRLGTGPGNTIY
j_gene: TRBJ1-2; d_gene: NA; len: 11; v_gene: TRBV9; abundance: NA; CDR3aa: ASKSQGPYGYT
j_gene: TRBJ1-5; d_gene: NA; len: 13; v_gene: TRBV19; abundance: NA; CDR3aa: ASSIVQRGNQPQH
j_gene: TRBJ1-5; d_gene: NA; len: 14; v_gene: TRBV20-1; abundance: NA; CDR3aa: SASLGRIYSNQPQH
j_gene: TRBJ2-5; d_gene: NA; len: 12; v_gene: TRBV7-9; abundance: NA; CDR3aa: ASSLAGTQETQY
j_gene: TRBJ2-3; d_gene: NA; len: 13; v_gene: TRBV5-1; abundance: NA; CDR3aa: ASSLAPGSTDTQY
j_gene: TRBJ1-4; d_gene: NA; len: 10; v_gene: TRBV2; abundance: NA; CDR3aa: ASRSGTEKLF
j_gene: TRBJ1-5; d_gene: NA; len: 12; v_gene: TRBV5-6; abundance: NA; CDR3aa: ASSLAGFNQPQH
j_gene: TRBJ2-2; d_gene: TRBD2; len: 14; v_gene: TRBV5-4; abundance: NA; CDR3aa: ASSSPGLAGAGELF
j_gene: TRBJ2-7; d_gene: NA; len: 11; v_gene: TRBV7-8; abundance: NA; CDR3aa: ASSLEGYYEQY
j_gene: TRBJ1-2; d_gene: NA; len: 13; v_gene: TRBV5-4; abundance: NA; CDR3aa: ASSFPGGFDYGYT